These 6 T cell receptor beta chains came from one sample sequenced in a study of OX40 agonist ivuxolimab in advanced cancers. Using immunoSEQ multiplex PCR, the repertoire was profiled, and TCRdb retains in-frame clones only, with some absent. This sample has tens of thousands of clones, with roughly 94% found just once. Source: CD4+ or CD8+ T cells sorted from blood, taken in a trial of the OX40 agonist ivuxolimab. The receptors come from an adult with an advanced solid tumor such as melanoma, head and neck, liver or kidney cancer.

The chain recombines TRBV27 with TRBJ2-4; 8 bases agree with TRBD2. The V and J ends lost 8 bases and 5 bases, in that order; junction bases with no gene match: 5. Germline values: CDR1 MNHEY, CDR2 SMNVEV (reference sequence). The CDR3 has 13 residues. CDR3 protein: CASAGGAENIQYF. Here the CDR3 DNA reads TGTGCCAGCGCCGGGGGGGCTGAAAACATTCAGTACTTC.

This sequence joins TRBV19 and TRBJ1-2; unclear D gene. This CDR3 has 13 residues. Germline V gene lookup returns CDR1 LNHDA and CDR2 SQIVND (reference sequence). Trimming shortened V by 3 bases and J by 7 bases, and 12 bases separated the two germline ends. The CDR3 bases are TGTGCCAGTAGTATTCATTGGGTTCTTGGCTACACCTTC. Its protein is CASSIHWVLGYTF.

The chain has TRBV9 and TRBJ2-3, with 7 bases lining up with TRBD2. This CDR3 is built from 16 residues. Germline trimming cut 0 bases from V and 6 bases from J; bases unmatched to any gene: 10. Germline V gene lookup returns CDR1 SGDLS and CDR2 YYNGEE. The CDR3 protein is CASSVDERGDADTQYF. The CDR3 coding sequence is TGTGCCAGCAGCGTAGACGAGCGGGGCGACGCGGATACGCAGTATTTT.

The chain couples TRBV19 to TRBJ1-5; 10 positions agree with TRBD1. With V trimmed by 8 bases and J by 4 bases, 8 bases remained unmatched. Per germline, CDR1 LNHDA and CDR2 SQIVND (reference sequence). The CDR3 loop spans 15 amino acids. The CDR3 DNA is TGTGCCAGTGAGGACAGGGGGTTAGGAAATCAGCCCCAGCATTTT. Protein product: CASEDRGLGNQPQHF. Full variable domain (missing parts from reference TRBV19 and TRBJ1-5): DGGITQSPKYLFRKEGQNVTLSCEQNLNHDAMYWYRQDPGQGLRLIYYSQIVNDFQKGDIAEGYSVSREKKESFPLTVTSAQKNPTAFYLCASEDRGLGNQPQHFGDGTRLSIL.

The rearrangement links TRBV4-3 to TRBJ2-2; a possible D gene is TRBD1 (5 bases). Germline CDR1 reads LGHNA; CDR2 reads YSLEER. The length of the CDR3 is 15 residues. Trimming took 0 bases from V and 10 from J, leaving 15 bases between them. The CDR3 DNA follows: TGCGCCAGCAGCCAAGATCGGGCAGGGTACGAGGAGCTGTTTTTT. Encoded protein: CASSQDRAGYEELFF.

The chain is built from TRBV27 and TRBJ1-1; maybe TRBD1 (5 bases). V was clipped by 2 bases and J by 0 bases, with 10 bases between them. This CDR3 is built from 15 residues. Germline assignment: CDR1 MNHEY and CDR2 SMNVEV (reference sequence). DNA for the CDR3: TGTGCCAGCAGTTTAGGGACTTTAATGAACACTGAAGCTTTCTTT. Translated: CASSLGTLMNTEAFF.